The 15 T cell receptor beta chains reported below all come from one sample, sequenced in a study of blood T cell repertoires in COVID-19. The table came from immunoSEQ multiplex PCR; TCRdb's copy has only in-frame clones and leaves some out. Among about 270,000 clones listed, about four fifths were seen once. The sample taken for sequencing was peripheral blood. These receptors originate from a woman aged 45-65 years who had recovered from COVID-19.

The V gene is TRBV5-4, the J gene TRBJ2-1; 9 bases are shared with TRBD2. The germline V gene has CDR1 SGHNT and CDR2 YYREEE (reference sequence). The V segment lost 4 bases and the J segment 5 bases; nucleotides outside the gene matches: 7. The length of the CDR3 is 15 residues. As DNA, the CDR3 is TGTGCCAGCAGCGGGGGGGGACTAGCCGACAATGAGCAGTTCTTC. Translated: CASSGGGLADNEQFF.

This clone is a singleton in its sample. The chain has TRBV28 and TRBJ2-7; D gene unclear. V was trimmed by 1 base and J by 9 bases, leaving 7 bases between them. The CDR3 has 11 residues. CDR1 and CDR2 (germline): MDHEN, SYDVKM. The DNA of the CDR3 is TGTGCCAGCAGTTTATCAGGCCCGCAGTACTTC. Its protein is CASSLSGPQYF.

This chain uses TRBV4-3 with TRBJ1-6; D is possibly TRBD1 (5 bases). The V end lost 0 bases, the J end lost 0 bases, and 15 bases lay between the germline ends. Germline loops: CDR1 LGHNA, CDR2 YSLEER. The CDR3 consists of 19 residues. The CDR3 here is CASSQDLGGVGSYNSPLHF. DNA for the CDR3: TGCGCCAGCAGCCAAGATCTCGGAGGGGTAGGCTCCTATAATTCACCCCTCCACTTT.

The chain uses TRBV24-1 and TRBJ2-5; D not certain. Germline CDR1 KGHDR, CDR2 SFDVKD. This CDR3 region has 13 residues. V lost 7 bases to trimming and J lost 5 bases, with 13 bases between them. The CDR3 DNA reads TGTGCCACCAGCCAGGTGGGTTGGGAGACCCAGTACTTC. Protein product: CATSQVGWETQYF.

This chain joins TRBV11-2 and TRBJ2-3; tentative D call: TRBD2 (5 bases). The CDR3 runs 15 residues. The germline V gene encodes CDR1 SGHAT and CDR2 FQNNGV. Trimming cost V 3 bases and J 5 bases, with 15 bases left between them. This CDR3 reads CASSFSRGKGDTQYF. In DNA, the CDR3 is TGTGCCAGCAGCTTTAGCCGGGGTAAGGGAGATACGCAGTATTTT. The variable domain in full, with the rest retrieved from reference TRBV11-2 and TRBJ2-3, is EAGVAQSPRYKIIEKRQSVAFWCNPISGHATLYWYQQILGQGPKLLIQFQNNGVVDDSQLPKDRFSAERLKGVDSTLKIQPAKLEDSAVYLCASSFSRGKGDTQYFGPGTRLTVL.

V and J are TRBV30 and TRBJ2-1, with 15 bases that match TRBD2. Germline CDR1 reads GTSNPN; CDR2 reads SVGIG (reference sequence). The CDR3 has 14 amino acids. V was clipped by 5 bases and J by 7 bases; unmatched bases: 3. Here the CDR3 reads CAWGLAGGTNEQFF. CDR3 nucleotide sequence: TGTGCCTGGGGACTAGCGGGGGGGACAAATGAGCAGTTCTTC.

The chain carries TRBV28 and TRBJ1-1, with D possibly being TRBD1 (6 bases). Germline assignment: CDR1 MDHEN and CDR2 SYDVKM. The CDR3 runs to 13 residues. V lost 5 bases and J lost 6, with 13 bases in between. CDR3 in amino acids: CASSGQPGPEAFF. The CDR3 DNA reads TGTGCCAGCAGTGGACAGCCAGGCCCTGAAGCTTTCTTT.

The chain links TRBV27 to TRBJ2-7, with 9 bases aligning to TRBD2. The junction had 6 bases not matched to a gene; V was cut back by 7 bases and J by 2 bases. Germline CDR1 reads MNHEY; CDR2 reads SMNVEV (reference sequence). CDR3 length: 14 residues. DNA of the CDR3: TGTGCCAGCACCCCCGCGGGGGGGCCCTACGAGCAGTACTTC. Amino acids: CASTPAGGPYEQYF.

The V gene is TRBV4-2, the J gene TRBJ1-1, with D perhaps TRBD1 (5 bases). V lost 3 bases, J lost 4 bases, and 15 bases lay in between. The CDR3 spans 15 residues. Germline V gene data show CDR1 as LGHNA and CDR2 as YNFKEQ. The CDR3 coding sequence is TGTGCCAGCAGCCATCCCGACCGGGGGGTCACTGAAGCTTTCTTT. Amino acids: CASSHPDRGVTEAFF.

The chain is built from TRBV6-7 and TRBJ1-2, with D maybe TRBD1 (5 bases). TRBV6-7 is marked as an open reading frame, function uncertain. Trimming shortened V by 5 bases and J by 3 bases, and 13 bases separated the two germline ends. The CDR3 spans 14 residues. CDR3 coding DNA: TGTGCCAGCAGTACCCACCTAGGGGACTATGGCTACACCTTC. Encoded protein: CASSTHLGDYGYTF.

V is TRBV7-3 and J is TRBJ1-1; D is unresolved. With 5 bases removed from V and 3 bases from J, the gap between germline ends came to 10 bases. CDR3 length: 13 amino acids. Germline CDR1 is SGHTA and CDR2 is FQGTGA. CDR3 loop: CASSARRDTEAFF. The CDR3 nucleotides read TGTGCCAGCAGCGCCCGCCGGGACACTGAAGCTTTCTTT.

This clone occurred once. CDR3 in DNA: TGTGCCACCAGCAGAGATCGGTCCCAGGGGGCCGGACCGGGCACTGAAGCTTTCTTT. Its protein is CATSRDRSQGAGPGTEAFF. This rearrangement joins TRBV15 to TRBJ1-1; 8 nucleotides agree with TRBD1. The CDR3 runs to 19 residues. Per germline, CDR1 LNHNV and CDR2 YYDKDF (reference sequence). With V trimmed by 0 bases and J by 4 bases, 16 bases remained unmatched.

The chain carries TRBV12-3 or TRBV12-4 and TRBJ2-1; D is unclear. CDR3 length: 13 residues. V was clipped by 9 bases and J by 0 bases, with 9 bases between them. The CDR3 reads CASTLSSYNEQFF. CDR3 nucleotides: TGTGCCAGTACCTTGAGCTCCTACAATGAGCAGTTCTTC.

The chain employs TRBV7-2 and TRBJ2-3; TRBD1 is a possible D gene (5 bases). The V gene's germline CDR1 is SGHTA and CDR2 FQGNSA. V lost 5 bases and J 4 bases, leaving 16 bases between the germline ends. CDR3 length: 15 amino acids. In DNA, the CDR3 is TGTGCCAGCAGCCTAGAGCAGGGCTCAGCAGATACGCAGTATTTT. Translation gives CASSLEQGSADTQYF.

The chain uses TRBV21-1 and TRBJ1-4; the table's D call, TRBD1, has no DNA check behind it. TRBV21-1 is given as a pseudogene. The length of the CDR3 is 14 residues. CDR3 sequence reads: CASIRQGWIEKLFF. The CDR3 nucleotides are TGTGCCAGCATCCGACAGGGTTGGATAGAAAAACTGTTTTTT.